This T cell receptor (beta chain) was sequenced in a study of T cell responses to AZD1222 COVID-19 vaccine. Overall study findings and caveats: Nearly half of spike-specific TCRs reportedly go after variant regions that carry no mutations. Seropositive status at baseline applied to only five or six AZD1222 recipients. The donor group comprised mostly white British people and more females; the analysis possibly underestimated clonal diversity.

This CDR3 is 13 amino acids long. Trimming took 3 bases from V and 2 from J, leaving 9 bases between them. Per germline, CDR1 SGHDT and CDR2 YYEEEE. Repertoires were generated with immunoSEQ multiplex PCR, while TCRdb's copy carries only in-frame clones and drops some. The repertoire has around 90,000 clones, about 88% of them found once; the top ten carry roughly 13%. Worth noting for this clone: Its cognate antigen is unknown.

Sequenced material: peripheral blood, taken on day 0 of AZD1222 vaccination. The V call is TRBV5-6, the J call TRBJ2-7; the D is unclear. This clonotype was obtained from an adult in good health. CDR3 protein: CASSSTVTYEQYF. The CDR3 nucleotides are TGTGCCAGCAGCTCTACAGTAACCTACGAGCAGTACTTC.